This T cell receptor beta chain is from a study of T-cell reconstitution after alpha-beta-depleted transplantation in children. V shed 3 bases and J shed 4 bases, with 10 bases lying between them. The CDR3 has 13 amino acids. Germline V gives CDR1 DFQATT, CDR2 SNEGSKA (reference sequence). Preparing the TCRbeta library involved the use of unique molecular identifiers. Each CDR3 protein is one row after TCRdb ran MiXCR on the PCR reads. This sample has about 640,000 distinct CDR3 sequences, with roughly 17% found just once. This clonotype was recorded at least ten times. Material: PBMCs from the stem cell graft donor, obtained from the stem cell graft. This receptor was taken from a human donor who donated a stem cell graft to a child with acute myeloid leukemia. This sequence joins TRBV20-1 and TRBJ1-3, with TRBD1 as a possible D gene (5 bases). CDR3 sequence reads: CSASGGGGNTIYF. The DNA of the CDR3 is TGCAGTGCTAGTGGTGGGGGAGGAAACACCATATATTTT.